This TCR beta chain comes out of a study of T cell repertoires in cytomegalovirus infection. TCRdb itself ran the reads through MiXCR, one entry per CDR3 protein. The sample includes around 490,000 distinct CDR3 sequences, approximately 25% of them seen just once. This CDR3 is built from 18 residues. Trimming pared 7 bases from V and 0 bases from J, leaving 22 bases between. The rearrangement uses TRBV23-1 and TRBJ1-3; no reliable D call. TRBV23-1 is classed as an ORF, of uncertain function. The sequence came from a human donor in good health (CMV status not recorded). Some clones in this sample may be carry-over from other donors' samples. The sequencing input was PBMCs. DNA of the CDR3: TGCGCCAGCAAAAACGGACGAGGCCAGCTTTGCTCTGGAAACACCATATATTTT. It codes for CASKNGRGQLCSGNTIYF.